The rows below give T cell receptor beta chains drawn from one sample of a study of blood T cell repertoires in COVID-19. Profiling relied on immunoSEQ multiplex PCR, and the TCRdb table lists in-frame clones only, not all of them. The sample lists 70,000 to 90,000 clones, approximately 74% occurring once. Specimen: peripheral blood. The origin of the receptors is a human donor with acute or convalescent COVID-19. The donor label of this sample is uncertain. Each CDR3 is given with its conserved first and last residue. The order of the fields is D gene, V gene, J gene, clone size, CDR3 DNA, CDR3 protein. A D gene is named only where the DNA matches it firmly. The listing skips clone size in some rows; elsewhere it reads once, few, many or a size class.

D: -
V: TRBV6-5
J: TRBJ2-7
size: -
DNA: TGTGCCAGCAGTTACCCAAAGACAGGCTCCTACGAGCAGTACTTC
CDR3: CASSYPKTGSYEQYF

D: TRBD1
V: TRBV10-1
J: TRBJ2-1
size: -
DNA: TGCGCCAGCAATAGGGACAGGGGAATCAATGAGCAGTTCTTC
CDR3: CASNRDRGINEQFF

D: TRBD1
V: TRBV7-9
J: TRBJ1-3
size: -
DNA: TGTGCCAGCAGCGCGACAGGGACTGGAAACACCATATATTTT
CDR3: CASSATGTGNTIYF

D: -
V: TRBV6-2/TRBV6-3
J: TRBJ1-1
size: once
DNA: TGTGCCAGCAGTAGGGGGGGTGCTGAAGCTTTCTTT
CDR3: CASSRGGAEAFF

D: -
V: TRBV28
J: TRBJ2-7
size: -
DNA: TGTGCCAGCAGTTTACTAGGCGGTTCCTACGAGCAGTACTTC
CDR3: CASSLLGGSYEQYF

D: -
V: TRBV14
J: TRBJ2-3
size: -
DNA: TGTGCCAGCAGCCAACTGACCGCCCCAGGTACGCAGTATTTT
CDR3: CASSQLTAPGTQYF

D: -
V: TRBV6-5
J: TRBJ2-2
size: -
DNA: TGTGCCAGCAGTTACTCTACAGGGAACACCGGGGAGCTGTTTTTT
CDR3: CASSYSTGNTGELFF

D: -
V: TRBV7-2
J: TRBJ1-6
size: -
DNA: TGTGCCAGCAGCTCTCGAACAGGGCCATATTCACCCCTCCACTTT
CDR3: CASSSRTGPYSPLHF

D: -
V: TRBV2
J: TRBJ2-5
size: -
DNA: TGTGCCAGCACTCTAGGGGGTGGCGGGGAGACCCAGTACTTC
CDR3: CASTLGGGGETQYF

D: -
V: TRBV7-6
J: TRBJ2-2
size: -
DNA: TGTGCCAGCAGCTTACAGGGAAACACCGGGGAGCTGTTTTTT
CDR3: CASSLQGNTGELFF

D: TRBD2
V: TRBV5-6
J: TRBJ2-7
size: -
DNA: TGTGCCAGCAGCGTGAATTACGGTGTAGCGGGAGTGGGCGAGCAGTACTTC
CDR3: CASSVNYGVAGVGEQYF

D: TRBD2
V: TRBV4-2
J: TRBJ2-3
size: few
DNA: TGTGCCAGCCAACTAGCGGGGGGAGATACGCAGTATTTT
CDR3: CASQLAGGDTQYF

D: -
V: TRBV5-1
J: TRBJ2-3
size: once
DNA: TGCGCCAGCAGCTTGGACTGGACTACGATAGATACGCAGTATTTT
CDR3: CASSLDWTTIDTQYF

D: -
V: TRBV23-1
J: TRBJ1-2
size: few
DNA: TGCGCCAGCAGTCACTGCCCTTCGACAGCCTACTATGGCTACACCTTC
CDR3: CASSHCPSTAYYGYTF

D: -
V: TRBV3-1/TRBV3-2
J: TRBJ1-1
size: -
DNA: TGTGCCAGCAGCCAAAATTGGGAGACTGAAGCTTTCTTT
CDR3: CASSQNWETEAFF

D: -
V: TRBV25-1
J: TRBJ2-1
size: -
DNA: TGTGCCAGCAGCCTTATGAGCTCCTACAATGAGCAGTTCTTC
CDR3: CASSLMSSYNEQFF

D: -
V: TRBV5-1
J: TRBJ2-6
size: -
DNA: TGCGCCAGCAGCCCCGGTGGGGCCAACGTCCTGACTTTC
CDR3: CASSPGGANVLTF

D: TRBD2
V: TRBV11-1
J: TRBJ2-1
size: -
DNA: TGTGCCAGCAGAGCGGGGACCCCTCACAATGAGCAGTTCTTC
CDR3: CASRAGTPHNEQFF

D: -
V: TRBV11-2
J: TRBJ2-7
size: few
DNA: TGTGCCAGCAGCTTAGCGTCGCGAAACGAGCAGTACTTC
CDR3: CASSLASRNEQYF

D: -
V: TRBV19
J: TRBJ2-3
size: -
DNA: TGTGCCAGTAGTATTGCCCGCCGACTAGTCACAGATACGCAGTATTTT
CDR3: CASSIARRLVTDTQYF

D: TRBD1
V: TRBV19
J: TRBJ1-2
size: -
DNA: TGTGCCAGTAGTATTGGACAGGGGGCGAGCTATGGCTACACCTTC
CDR3: CASSIGQGASYGYTF

D: TRBD1
V: TRBV11-2
J: TRBJ1-2
size: -
DNA: TGTGCCAGCAGCCTGGGGCAGGGGGAAATCTATGGCTACACCTTC
CDR3: CASSLGQGEIYGYTF

D: -
V: TRBV6-6
J: TRBJ1-2
size: -
DNA: TGTGCCAGCAGTCAAGACAGGCCCTTACTGGATGGCTACACCTTC
CDR3: CASSQDRPLLDGYTF

D: TRBD2
V: TRBV4-3
J: TRBJ2-1
size: -
DNA: TGCGCCAGCAGCCAAGATTCCCGACTAGCCTCTATCGAGCAGTTCTTC
CDR3: CASSQDSRLASIEQFF

D: TRBD1
V: TRBV27
J: TRBJ2-7
size: few
DNA: TGTGCCAGCAGCTACACAGGGGGCCTAGCCTACGAGCAGTACTTC
CDR3: CASSYTGGLAYEQYF

D: -
V: TRBV30
J: TRBJ2-5
size: -
DNA: TGTGCCTGGACGGCGGCCAACCTGGAGACCCAGTACTTC
CDR3: CAWTAANLETQYF

D: -
V: TRBV7-2
J: TRBJ1-3
size: -
DNA: TGTGCCAGCAGCTCTGACAGCGCCTCTGGAAACACCATATATTTT
CDR3: CASSSDSASGNTIYF

D: -
V: TRBV5-5
J: TRBJ2-1
size: -
DNA: TGTGCCAGCAGCTTGGGCTCAGGGGTATACAATGAGCAGTTCTTC
CDR3: CASSLGSGVYNEQFF

D: -
V: TRBV5-8
J: TRBJ2-1
size: -
DNA: TGTGCCAGCAGCTTTGCTGACGGACAATACAATGAGCAGTTCTTC
CDR3: CASSFADGQYNEQFF

D: TRBD1
V: TRBV20-1
J: TRBJ1-1
size: -
DNA: TGCATGGACAGGGGTGTAACTGAAGCTTTCTTT
CDR3: CMDRGVTEAFF

D: -
V: TRBV6-5
J: TRBJ1-6
size: -
DNA: TGTGCCAGCAGAAGGACAGATTCACCCCTCCACTTT
CDR3: CASRRTDSPLHF